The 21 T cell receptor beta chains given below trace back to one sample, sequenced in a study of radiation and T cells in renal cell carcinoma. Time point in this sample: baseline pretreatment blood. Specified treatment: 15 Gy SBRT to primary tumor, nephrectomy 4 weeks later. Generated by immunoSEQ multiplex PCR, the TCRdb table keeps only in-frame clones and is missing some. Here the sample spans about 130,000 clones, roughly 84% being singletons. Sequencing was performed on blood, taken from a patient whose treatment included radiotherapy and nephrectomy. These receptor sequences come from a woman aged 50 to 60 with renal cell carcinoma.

CDR3 loop: CASSLAVGNIYEQYF. CDR3 DNA sequence: TGTGCCAGCAGCTTAGCGGTAGGGAACATATACGAGCAGTACTTC. The chain is built from TRBV7-2 and TRBJ2-7; no firm D call. The CDR3 spans 15 residues. Germline-derived CDR1 and CDR2 are SGHTA and FQGNSA. V dropped 0 bases and J dropped 4 bases, with 13 bases sitting between them.

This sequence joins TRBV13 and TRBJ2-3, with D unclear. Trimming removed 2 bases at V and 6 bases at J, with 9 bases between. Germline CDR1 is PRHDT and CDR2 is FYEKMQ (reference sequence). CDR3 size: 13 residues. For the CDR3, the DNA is TGTGCCAGCAGCTTAAAGGTTTTGGATACGCAGTATTTT. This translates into CASSLKVLDTQYF.

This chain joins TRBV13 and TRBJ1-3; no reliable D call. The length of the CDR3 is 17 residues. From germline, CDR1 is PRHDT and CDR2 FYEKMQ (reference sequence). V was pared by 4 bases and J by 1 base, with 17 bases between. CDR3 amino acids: CASSSNGRTASGNTIYF. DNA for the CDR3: TGTGCCAGCAGCTCCAATGGTCGGACCGCGTCTGGAAACACCATATATTTT. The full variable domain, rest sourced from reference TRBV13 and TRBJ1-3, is AAGVIQSPRHLIKEKRETATLKCYPIPRHDTVYWYQQGPGQDPQFLISFYEKMQSDKGSIPDRFSAQQFSDYHSELNMSSLELGDSALYFCASSSNGRTASGNTIYFGEGSWLTVV.

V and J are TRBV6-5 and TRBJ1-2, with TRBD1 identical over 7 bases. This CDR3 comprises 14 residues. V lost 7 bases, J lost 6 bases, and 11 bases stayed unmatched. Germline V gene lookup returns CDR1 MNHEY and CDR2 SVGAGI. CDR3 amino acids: CASTTEGGANGYTF. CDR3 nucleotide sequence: TGTGCCAGCACCACCGAAGGGGGCGCGAATGGCTACACCTTC.

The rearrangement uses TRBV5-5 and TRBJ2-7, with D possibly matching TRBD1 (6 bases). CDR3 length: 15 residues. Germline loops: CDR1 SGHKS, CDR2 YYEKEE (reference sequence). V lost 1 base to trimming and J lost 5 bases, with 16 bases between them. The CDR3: CASSLLWAGDDEQYF. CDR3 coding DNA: TGTGCCAGCAGCTTGTTGTGGGCAGGGGATGACGAGCAGTACTTC.

The CDR3 DNA is TGCAGCGTTGAAGAGGGGACAAGGGGGCCCGGGGAGCTGTTTTTT. Protein: CSVEEGTRGPGELFF. The chain carries TRBV29-1 and TRBJ2-2, with 7 bases that match TRBD1. V lost 0 bases, J lost 6 bases, and 7 bases stayed unmatched. From germline, CDR1 is SQVTM and CDR2 ANQGSEA. This CDR3 has 15 residues.

The CDR3 reads CASSVGMEGDGYTF. CDR3 DNA: TGTGCCAGCAGCGTAGGTATGGAGGGAGACGGCTACACCTTC. The rearrangement joins TRBV9 to TRBJ1-2; D ambiguous. Germline values: CDR1 SGDLS, CDR2 YYNGEE. Trimming cost V 0 bases and J 8 bases, with 14 bases left between them. The CDR3 covers 14 residues.

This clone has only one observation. CDR3 amino acids: CASSGQGTYGYTF. The CDR3 DNA reads as TGTGCCAGCAGCGGACAGGGAACCTATGGCTACACCTTC. The chain uses TRBV6-1 and TRBJ1-2; 8 bases line up with TRBD1. The CDR3 contains 13 residues. Germline assignment: CDR1 MNHNS and CDR2 SASEGT. The V segment lost 6 bases and the J segment 4 bases; nucleotides outside the gene matches: 4.

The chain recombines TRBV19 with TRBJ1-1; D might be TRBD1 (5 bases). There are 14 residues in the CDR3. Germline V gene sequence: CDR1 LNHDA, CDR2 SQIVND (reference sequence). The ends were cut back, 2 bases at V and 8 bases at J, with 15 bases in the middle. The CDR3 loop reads CASSINVWDLEAFF. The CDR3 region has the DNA TGTGCCAGTAGTATAAACGTGTGGGACTTAGAAGCTTTCTTT. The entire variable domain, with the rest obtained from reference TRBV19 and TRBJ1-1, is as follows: DGGITQSPKYLFRKEGQNVTLSCEQNLNHDAMYWYRQDPGQGLRLIYYSQIVNDFQKGDIAEGYSVSREKKESFPLTVTSAQKNPTAFYLCASSINVWDLEAFFGQGTRLTVV.

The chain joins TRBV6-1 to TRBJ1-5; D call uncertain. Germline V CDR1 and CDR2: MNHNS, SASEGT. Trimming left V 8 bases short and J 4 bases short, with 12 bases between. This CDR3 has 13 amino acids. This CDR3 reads CASRMTLNQPQHF. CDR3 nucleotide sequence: TGTGCCAGCCGGATGACCCTAAATCAGCCCCAGCATTTT.

The CDR3 loop is CASSSGDGKNIQYF. DNA of the CDR3: TGTGCCAGCAGCTCAGGGGACGGCAAAAACATTCAGTACTTC. This chain uses TRBV7-8 with TRBJ2-4, with D maybe TRBD1 (6 bases). Germline V CDR1 and CDR2: SGHVS, FQNEAQ. Trimming removed 4 bases at V and 3 bases at J, with 10 bases between. CDR3 size: 14 residues.

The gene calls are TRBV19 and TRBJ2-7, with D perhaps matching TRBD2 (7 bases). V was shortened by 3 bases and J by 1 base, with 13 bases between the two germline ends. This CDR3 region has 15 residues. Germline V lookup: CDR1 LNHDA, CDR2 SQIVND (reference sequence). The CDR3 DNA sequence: TGTGCCAGTAGTATGGGGGGGGGCCCATCCTACGAGCAGTACTTC. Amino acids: CASSMGGGPSYEQYF.

CDR3 DNA sequence: TGTGCCAGCAGCCGGTGGGGGGGCTGGATGAACACTGAAGCTTTCTTT. Its protein product is CASSRWGGWMNTEAFF. The chain has TRBV7-2 and TRBJ1-1; possible D gene TRBD1, 6 bases. This CDR3 has 16 amino acids. Germline V CDR1 and CDR2: SGHTA, FQGNSA. The V and J ends lost 5 bases and 0 bases respectively, with 16 bases between them.

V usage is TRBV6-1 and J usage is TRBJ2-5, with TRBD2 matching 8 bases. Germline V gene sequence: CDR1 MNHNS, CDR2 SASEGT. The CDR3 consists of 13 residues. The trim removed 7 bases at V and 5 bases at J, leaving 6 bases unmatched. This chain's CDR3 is CASKTGGRETQYF. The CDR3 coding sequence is TGTGCCAGCAAGACGGGGGGGAGGGAGACCCAGTACTTC.

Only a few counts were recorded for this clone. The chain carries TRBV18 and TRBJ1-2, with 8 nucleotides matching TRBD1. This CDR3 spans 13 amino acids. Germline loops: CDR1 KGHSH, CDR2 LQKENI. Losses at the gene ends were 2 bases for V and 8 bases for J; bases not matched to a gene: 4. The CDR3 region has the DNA TGTGCCAGCTCACCATCGACAGGGGTCGGCTACACCTTC. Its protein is CASSPSTGVGYTF. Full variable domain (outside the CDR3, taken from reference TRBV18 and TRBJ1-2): NAGVMQNPRHLVRRRGQEARLRCSPMKGHSHVYWYRQLPEEGLKFMVYLQKENIIDESGMPKERFSAEFPKEGPSILRIQQVVRGDSAAYFCASSPSTGVGYTFGSGTRLTVV.

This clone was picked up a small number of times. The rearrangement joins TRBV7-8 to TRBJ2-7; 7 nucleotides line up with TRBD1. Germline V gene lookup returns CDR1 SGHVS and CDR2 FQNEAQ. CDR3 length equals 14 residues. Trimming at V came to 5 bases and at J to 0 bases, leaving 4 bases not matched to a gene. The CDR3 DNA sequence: TGTGCCAGCAGCACGGACAGGATCTCCTACGAGCAGTACTTC. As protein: CASSTDRISYEQYF.

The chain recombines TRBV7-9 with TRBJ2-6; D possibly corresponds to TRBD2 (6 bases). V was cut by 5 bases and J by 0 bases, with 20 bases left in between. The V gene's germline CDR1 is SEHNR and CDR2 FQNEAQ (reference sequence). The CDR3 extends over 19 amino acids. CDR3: CASSHGLGTGVSGANVLTF. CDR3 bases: TGTGCCAGCAGCCATGGGTTAGGGACGGGAGTCTCTGGGGCCAACGTCCTGACTTTC.

CDR3 in DNA: TGTGCCAGCAGTGACGGTGGAAATAATTCACCCCTCCACTTT. Translation: CASSDGGNNSPLHF. The gene calls are TRBV6-4 and TRBJ1-6; D ambiguous. The CDR3 runs to 14 residues. In germline, CDR1 is MRHNA, CDR2 SNTAGT. The V and J ends lost 2 bases and 5 bases respectively, with 7 bases between them.

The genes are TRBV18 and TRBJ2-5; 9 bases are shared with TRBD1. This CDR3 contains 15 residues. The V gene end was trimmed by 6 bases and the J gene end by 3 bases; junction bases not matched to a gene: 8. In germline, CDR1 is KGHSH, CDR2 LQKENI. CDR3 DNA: TGTGCCAGCTCCCCTCGGACAGGGGTAGAAGAGACCCAGTACTTC. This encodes CASSPRTGVEETQYF.

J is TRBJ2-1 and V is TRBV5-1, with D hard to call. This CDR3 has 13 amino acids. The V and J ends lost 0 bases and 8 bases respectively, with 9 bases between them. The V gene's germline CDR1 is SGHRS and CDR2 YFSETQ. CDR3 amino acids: CASSLASRDEQFF. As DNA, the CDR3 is TGCGCCAGCAGCTTGGCGAGCCGCGATGAGCAGTTCTTC.

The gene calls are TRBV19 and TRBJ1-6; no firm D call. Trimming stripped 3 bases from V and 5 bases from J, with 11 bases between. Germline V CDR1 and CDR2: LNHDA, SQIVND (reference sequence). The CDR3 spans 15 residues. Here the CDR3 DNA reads TGTGCCAGTAGTATTCTAGACATCGATAATTCACCCCTCCACTTT. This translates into CASSILDIDNSPLHF.